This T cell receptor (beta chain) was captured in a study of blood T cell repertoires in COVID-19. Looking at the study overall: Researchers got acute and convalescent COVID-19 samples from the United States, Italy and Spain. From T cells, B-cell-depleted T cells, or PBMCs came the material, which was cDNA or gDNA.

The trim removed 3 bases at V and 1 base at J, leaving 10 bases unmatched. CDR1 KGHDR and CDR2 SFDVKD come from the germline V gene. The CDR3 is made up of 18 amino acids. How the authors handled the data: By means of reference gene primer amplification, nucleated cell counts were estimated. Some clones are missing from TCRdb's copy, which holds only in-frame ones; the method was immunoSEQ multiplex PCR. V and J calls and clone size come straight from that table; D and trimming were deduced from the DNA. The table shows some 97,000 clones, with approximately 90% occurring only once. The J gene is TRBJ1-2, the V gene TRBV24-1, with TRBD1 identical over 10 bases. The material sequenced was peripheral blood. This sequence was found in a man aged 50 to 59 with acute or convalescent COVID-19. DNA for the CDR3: TGTGCCACCAGTGATGGGAGGACAGGGGGGCCCCTTAACTATGGCTACACCTTC. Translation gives CATSDGRTGGPLNYGYTF.